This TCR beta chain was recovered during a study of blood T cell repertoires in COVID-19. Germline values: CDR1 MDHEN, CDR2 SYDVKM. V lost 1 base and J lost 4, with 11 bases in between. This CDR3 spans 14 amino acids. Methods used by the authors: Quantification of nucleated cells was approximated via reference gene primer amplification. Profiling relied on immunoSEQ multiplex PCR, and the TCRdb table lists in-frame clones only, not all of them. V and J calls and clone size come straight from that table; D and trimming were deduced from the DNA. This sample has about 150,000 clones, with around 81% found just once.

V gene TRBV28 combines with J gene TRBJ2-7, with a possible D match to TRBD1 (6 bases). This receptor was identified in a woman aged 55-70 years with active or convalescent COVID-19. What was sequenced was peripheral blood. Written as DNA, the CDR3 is TGTGCCAGCAGTTTATCAGGGGACCTTTACGAGCAGTACTTC. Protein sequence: CASSLSGDLYEQYF.